These T cell receptor beta chains were read from a single sample in a study of T cells after yellow fever vaccination. TCRdb re-analysed the 5' RACE reads in MiXCR, keeping a single row per CDR3 protein. The sample has about 220,000 distinct CDR3 sequences, roughly 3% seen once. The source material was CD4+ T cells sorted from PBMCs, sampled 10 days after the yellow fever booster vaccination. These receptors were taken from a man between 18 and 29 years old who received the YFV17D yellow fever vaccine. Both conserved end residues are part of each CDR3. Each record gives: J gene, D gene, V gene, clone size, CDR3 DNA, CDR3 protein. The D gene is left open where the match is weak. Size is stated for part of the rows, as once, few or many counts, or as a class when the clone is expanded.

TRBJ2-5 - TRBV29-1 many TGCAGCGTTACCAGGGCGGAGACCCAGTACTTC CSVTRAETQYF
TRBJ2-7 - TRBV3-1 few TGTGCCAGCAGCCAGACCCCACCTTCCTACGAGCAGTACTTC CASSQTPPSYEQYF
TRBJ1-2 - TRBV6-1 many TGTGCCAGCAGTATCGGGACGGATTATGGCTACACCTTC CASSIGTDYGYTF
TRBJ1-2 TRBD1 TRBV4-3 - TGCGCCAGCAGCCCCTCTACCGGACAGGCCGGTAACTATGGCTACACCTTC CASSPSTGQAGNYGYTF
TRBJ2-5 TRBD2 TRBV10-3 few TGTGCCATCAGTGTCTCTAGCGGGACCCAAGAGACCCAGTACTTC CAISVSSGTQETQYF
TRBJ2-5 - TRBV3-1 - TGTGCCAGCAGCCCCACGGAAGGGGATTGGGAGACCCAGTACTTC CASSPTEGDWETQYF
TRBJ2-1 TRBD2 TRBV5-1 many TGCGCCAGCAGCCCGCAAGGGCGCGGGGGGGGAGATGAGCAGTTCTTC CASSPQGRGGGDEQFF
TRBJ2-3 TRBD2 TRBV7-3 many TGTGCCAGCAGCTTATTTGCTAGCGGTAGCACAGATACGCAGTATTTT CASSLFASGSTDTQYF
TRBJ2-7 TRBD2 TRBV7-2 many TGTGCCAGCAGCCTGAGCGGGGGACACTCCTACGAGCAGTACTTC CASSLSGGHSYEQYF
TRBJ1-6 - TRBV10-3 - TGTGCCATCAGTCCGGGACACGGGTCACCCCTCCACTTT CAISPGHGSPLHF
TRBJ2-3 - TRBV5-4 - TGTGCCAGCAGCGCTAGCGTTAGCACAGATACGCAGTATTTT CASSASVSTDTQYF
TRBJ1-6 - TRBV12-3/TRBV12-4 - TGTGCCAGCAGTTTACGGGACGGTAATTCACCCCTCCACTTT CASSLRDGNSPLHF
TRBJ1-1 - TRBV19 many TGTGCCAGTAGTATCGCCCCCAGGCTTGGTGCTTTCTTT CASSIAPRLGAFF
TRBJ2-2 - TRBV28 many TGTGCCAGCGTCTCGGGGGGCACGAGCGCCGGGGAGCTGTTTTTT CASVSGGTSAGELFF
TRBJ2-3 - TRBV7-2 many TGTGCCAGCAGCCCAAATACCGGCGCAGATACGCAGTATTTT CASSPNTGADTQYF
TRBJ2-3 - TRBV29-1 many TGCAGCGTTCTACGGACAGACAGCACAGATACGCAGTATTTT CSVLRTDSTDTQYF